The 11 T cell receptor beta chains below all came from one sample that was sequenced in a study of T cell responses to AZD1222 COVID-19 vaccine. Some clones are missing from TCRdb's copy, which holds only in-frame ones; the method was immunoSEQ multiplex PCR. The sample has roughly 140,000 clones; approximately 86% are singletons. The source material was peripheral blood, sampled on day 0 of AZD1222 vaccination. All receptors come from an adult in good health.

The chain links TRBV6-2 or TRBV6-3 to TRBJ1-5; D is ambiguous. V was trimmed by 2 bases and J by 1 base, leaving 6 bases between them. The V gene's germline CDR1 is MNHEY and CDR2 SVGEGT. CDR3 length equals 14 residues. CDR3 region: CASSYDKSNQPQHF. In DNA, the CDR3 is TGTGCCAGCAGTTACGACAAAAGCAATCAGCCCCAGCATTTT.

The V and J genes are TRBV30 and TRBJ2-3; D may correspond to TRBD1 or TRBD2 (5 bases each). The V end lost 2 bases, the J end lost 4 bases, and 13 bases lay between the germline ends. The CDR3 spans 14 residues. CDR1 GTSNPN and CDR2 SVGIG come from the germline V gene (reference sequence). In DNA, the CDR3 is TGTGCCTGGAGTCCGATCGGGACGGCAGATACGCAGTATTTT. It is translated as CAWSPIGTADTQYF. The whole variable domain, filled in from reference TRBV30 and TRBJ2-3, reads SQTIHQWPATLVQPVGSPLSLECTVEGTSNPNLYWYRQAAGRGLQLLFYSVGIGQISSEVPQNLSASRPQDRQFILSSKKLLLSDSGFYLCAWSPIGTADTQYFGPGTRLTVL.

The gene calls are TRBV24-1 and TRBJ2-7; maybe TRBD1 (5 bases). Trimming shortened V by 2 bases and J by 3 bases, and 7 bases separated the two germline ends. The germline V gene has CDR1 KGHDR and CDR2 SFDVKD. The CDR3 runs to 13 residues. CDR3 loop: CATSDSDNYEQYF. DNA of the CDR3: TGTGCCACCAGTGATTCGGACAACTACGAGCAGTACTTC.

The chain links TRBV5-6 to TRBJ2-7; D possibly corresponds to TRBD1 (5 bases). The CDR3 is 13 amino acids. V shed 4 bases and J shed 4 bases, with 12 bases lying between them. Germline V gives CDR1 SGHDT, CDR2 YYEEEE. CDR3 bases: TGTGCCAGCAGCAGGGGTCGCATGTACGAGCAGTACTTC. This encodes CASSRGRMYEQYF.

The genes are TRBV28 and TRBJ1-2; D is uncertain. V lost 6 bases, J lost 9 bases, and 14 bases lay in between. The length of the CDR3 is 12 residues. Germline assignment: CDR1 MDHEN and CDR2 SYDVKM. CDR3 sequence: CASSHPSESYTF. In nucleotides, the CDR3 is TGTGCCAGCAGCCACCCCTCAGAGAGCTACACCTTC.

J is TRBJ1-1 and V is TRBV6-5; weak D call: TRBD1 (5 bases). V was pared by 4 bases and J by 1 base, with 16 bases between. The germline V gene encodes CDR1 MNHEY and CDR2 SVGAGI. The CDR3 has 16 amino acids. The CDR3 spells CASSSQGGVSNTEAFF. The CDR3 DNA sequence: TGTGCCAGCAGTTCCCAGGGTGGGGTTTCGAACACTGAAGCTTTCTTT.

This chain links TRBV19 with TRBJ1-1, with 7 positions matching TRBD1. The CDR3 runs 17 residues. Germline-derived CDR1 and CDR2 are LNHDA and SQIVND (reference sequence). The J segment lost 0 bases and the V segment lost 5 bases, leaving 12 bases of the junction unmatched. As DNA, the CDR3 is TGTGCCAGTAGTGTCGGACAGGCCGGTAACATGAACACTGAAGCTTTCTTT. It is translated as CASSVGQAGNMNTEAFF.

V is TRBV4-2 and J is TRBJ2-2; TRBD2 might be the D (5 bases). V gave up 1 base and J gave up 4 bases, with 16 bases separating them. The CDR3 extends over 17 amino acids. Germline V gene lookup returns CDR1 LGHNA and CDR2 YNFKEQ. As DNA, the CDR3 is TGTGCCAGCAGCCAAGGGGTGGTTAGCCGGGGCACCGGGGAGCTGTTTTTT. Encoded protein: CASSQGVVSRGTGELFF.

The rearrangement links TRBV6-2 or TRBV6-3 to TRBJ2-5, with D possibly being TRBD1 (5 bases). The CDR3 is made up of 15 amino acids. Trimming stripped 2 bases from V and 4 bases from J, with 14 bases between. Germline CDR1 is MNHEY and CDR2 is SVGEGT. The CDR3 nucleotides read TGTGCCAGCAGTTACATCAAAGGGGTCGGAGAGACCCAGTACTTC. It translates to CASSYIKGVGETQYF.

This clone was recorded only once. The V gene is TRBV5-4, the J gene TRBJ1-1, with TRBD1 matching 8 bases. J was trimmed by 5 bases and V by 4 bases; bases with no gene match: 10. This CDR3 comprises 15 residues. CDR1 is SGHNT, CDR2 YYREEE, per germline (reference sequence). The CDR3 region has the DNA TGTGCCAGCAGCCAGACCGGGACAGGAAGGACTGAAGCTTTCTTT. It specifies CASSQTGTGRTEAFF.

CDR3 residues: CASTSPGQGDEKLFF. CDR3 in DNA: TGTGCCAGCACCTCCCCCGGACAGGGAGATGAAAAACTGTTTTTT. The chain recombines TRBV28 with TRBJ1-4; 8 positions agree with TRBD1. J was trimmed by 6 bases and V by 7 bases; bases with no gene match: 10. There are 15 residues in the CDR3. Germline V CDR1 and CDR2: MDHEN, SYDVKM. Supplemented by reference TRBV28 and TRBJ1-4, the full variable domain reads DVKVTQSSRYLVKRTGEKVFLECVQDMDHENMFWYRQDPGLGLRLIYFSYDVKMKEKGDIPEGYSVSREKKERFSLILESASTNQTSMYLCASTSPGQGDEKLFFGSGTQLSVL.